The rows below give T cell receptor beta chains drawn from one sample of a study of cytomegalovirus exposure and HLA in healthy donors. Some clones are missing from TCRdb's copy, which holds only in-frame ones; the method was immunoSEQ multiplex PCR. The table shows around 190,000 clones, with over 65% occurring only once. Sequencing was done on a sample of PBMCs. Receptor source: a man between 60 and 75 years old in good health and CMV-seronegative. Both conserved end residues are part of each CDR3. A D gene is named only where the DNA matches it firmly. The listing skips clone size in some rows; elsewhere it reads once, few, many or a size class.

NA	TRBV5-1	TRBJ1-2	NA	TGCGCCAGCAGCCCCGACAGAGCTAACTATGGCTACACCTTC	CASSPDRANYGYTF
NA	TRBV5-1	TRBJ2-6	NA	TGCGCCAGCAGCCCGGAGGGTCCTGGGGCCAACGTCCTGACTTTC	CASSPEGPGANVLTF
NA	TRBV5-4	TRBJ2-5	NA	TGTGCCAGCAGCGAAGGGGGAGCAGAGACCCAGTACTTC	CASSEGGAETQYF
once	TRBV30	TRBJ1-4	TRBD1	TGTGCCTGGGGGGCCGGGACAGATAATGAAAAACTGTTTTTT	CAWGAGTDNEKLFF
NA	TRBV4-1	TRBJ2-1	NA	TGCGCCAGCAGCCAAGCTCACAATGAGCAGTTCTTC	CASSQAHNEQFF
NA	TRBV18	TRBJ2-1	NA	TGTGCCAGCTCACCACAGCAATTAGCCTACAATGAGCAGTTCTTC	CASSPQQLAYNEQFF
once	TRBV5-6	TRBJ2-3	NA	TGTGCCAGCAGCTTTCTTTCGGATACGCAGTATTTT	CASSFLSDTQYF
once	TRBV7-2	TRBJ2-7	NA	TGTGCCAGCAGCCCGGGACTTAACTACGAGCAGTACTTC	CASSPGLNYEQYF
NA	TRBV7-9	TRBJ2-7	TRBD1	TGTGCCAGCAGCCCAAGGGACAGAGCCTACGAGCAGTACTTC	CASSPRDRAYEQYF
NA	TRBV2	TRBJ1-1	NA	TGTGCCAGCAGTGAAGCGGGCAACGTGAACACTGAAGCTTTCTTT	CASSEAGNVNTEAFF
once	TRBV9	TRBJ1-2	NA	TGTGCCAGCAGCGTAGGACAGGTCACTGGCTACACCTTC	CASSVGQVTGYTF
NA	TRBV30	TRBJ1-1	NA	TGTGCCTGGAGTCCCACCACAGCCCTCTACACTGAAGCTTTCTTT	CAWSPTTALYTEAFF
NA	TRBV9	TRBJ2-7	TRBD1	TGTGCCAGCAGCGTTAGTTGGTCTTCACAGGGGAACGAGCAGTACTTC	CASSVSWSSQGNEQYF
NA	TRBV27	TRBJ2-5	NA	TGTGCCAGCAGTAGACCGGGGGTCCAAGAGACCCAGTACTTC	CASSRPGVQETQYF
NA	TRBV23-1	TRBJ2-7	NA	TGCGCCAGCAGTCAATCCCCATTATTTCCGGACAGTTACCCCTCCTACGAGCAGTACTTC	CASSQSPLFPDSYPSYEQYF
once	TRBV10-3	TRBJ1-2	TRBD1	TGTGCCACCCTGACAGGGGGTGATGGCTACACCTTC	CATLTGGDGYTF
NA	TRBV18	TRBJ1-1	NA	TGTGCCAGCTCACCTCCCACAGGCGTGAACACTGAAGCTTTCTTT	CASSPPTGVNTEAFF
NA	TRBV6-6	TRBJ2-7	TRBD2	TGTGCCAGCAGTTATGGGCGGGGGGGCTCCTACGAGCAGTACTTC	CASSYGRGGSYEQYF
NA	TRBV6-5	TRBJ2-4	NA	TGTGCCAGCAGTTACGACAGGACCAAAAACATTCAGTACTTC	CASSYDRTKNIQYF
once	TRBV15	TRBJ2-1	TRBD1	TGTGCCACCAGCGAGGGACAGGGTTCCTACAATGAGCAGTTCTTC	CATSEGQGSYNEQFF
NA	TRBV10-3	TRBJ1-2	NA	TGTGCCATCAGCGGGTTTTTAGGCTACACCTTC	CAISGFLGYTF
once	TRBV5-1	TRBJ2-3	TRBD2	TGCGCCAGCAGCTTGGACGGGAGGGTAGCAGATACGCAGTATTTT	CASSLDGRVADTQYF
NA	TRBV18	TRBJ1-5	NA	TGTGCCAGCTCACCACCGACGGGACAGCCCCAGCATTTT	CASSPPTGQPQHF
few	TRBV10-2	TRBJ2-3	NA	TGCGCCAGCAGTGAGTCGGCTCCAAGCACAGATACGCAGTATTTT	CASSESAPSTDTQYF
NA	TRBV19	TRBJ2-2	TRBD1	TGTGCCAGTAGCTCGGGGACAGGGTTATCCGTGTTCGCGAACACCGGGGAGCTGTTTTTT	CASSSGTGLSVFANTGELFF
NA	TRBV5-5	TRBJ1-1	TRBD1	TGTGCCAGCAGCTTATCCGGGACAGGGCTTACTGAAGCTTTCTTT	CASSLSGTGLTEAFF
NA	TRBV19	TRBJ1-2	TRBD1	TGTGCCAGTAGTGCTCGGACAGGGGGTGAATATGGCTACACCTTC	CASSARTGGEYGYTF
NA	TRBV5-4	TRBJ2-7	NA	TGTGCCAGCAGCCCCACACCCCCCTCCTACGAGCAGTACTTC	CASSPTPPSYEQYF
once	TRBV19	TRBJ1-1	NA	TGTGCCAGCCACAGGAGGAACACTGAAGCTTTCTTT	CASHRRNTEAFF
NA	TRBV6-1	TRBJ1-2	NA	TGTGCCAGCAGTGAAGAACAGGGAAGGGGTGGCTACACCTTC	CASSEEQGRGGYTF
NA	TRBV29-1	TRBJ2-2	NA	TGCAGCGGCGGGGGCGTCACCGGGGAGCTGTTTTTT	CSGGGVTGELFF
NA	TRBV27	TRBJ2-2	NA	TGTGCCAGCAGTTTAATGGGCCCCGGGGAGCTGTTTTTT	CASSLMGPGELFF
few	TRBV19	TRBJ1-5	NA	TGTGCCAGTAGTATTAATGCGTATCAGCCCCAGCATTTT	CASSINAYQPQHF
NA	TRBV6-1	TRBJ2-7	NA	TGTGCCAGCAGCGGGACACTGGGTATTTACGAGCAGTACTTC	CASSGTLGIYEQYF
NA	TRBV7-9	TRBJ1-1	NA	TGTGCCAGCAGCTTAGTTTCGGGCGGGAGCACTGAAGCTTTCTTT	CASSLVSGGSTEAFF
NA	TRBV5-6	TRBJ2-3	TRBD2	TGTGCCAGCAGCCCGGGGGGGCCCACAGATACGCAGTATTTT	CASSPGGPTDTQYF
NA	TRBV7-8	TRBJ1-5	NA	TGTGCCAGCAGCTTGCGCCTCAATCAGCCCCAGCATTTT	CASSLRLNQPQHF
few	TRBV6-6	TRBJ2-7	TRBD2	TGTGCCAGCACCTCGCCGACTAGCGGGAGCTACGAGCAGTACTTC	CASTSPTSGSYEQYF
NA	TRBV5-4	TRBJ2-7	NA	TGTGCCAGCAGAACCAGTCTAGGGAGTTCCTACGAGCAGTACTTC	CASRTSLGSSYEQYF
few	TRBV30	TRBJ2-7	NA	TGTGCCTGGACTCTACCTCAGGGCTTCGAGCAGCACTTC	CAWTLPQGFEQHF
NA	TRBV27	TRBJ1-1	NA	TGTGCCAGCAGTTTAATCCAGGGAAACACTGAAGCTTTCTTT	CASSLIQGNTEAFF
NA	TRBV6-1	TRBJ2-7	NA	TGTGCCAGCAGTGAAGTGTGGGGCCGCGGGACCTACGAGCAGTACTTC	CASSEVWGRGTYEQYF
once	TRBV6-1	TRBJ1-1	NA	TGTGCCAGCTCTGGGAGGGGCAACACTGAAGCTTTCTTT	CASSGRGNTEAFF
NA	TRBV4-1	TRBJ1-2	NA	TGCGCCAGCAGCCAAGATGGGACAAGCGGACGGTATGGCTACACCTTC	CASSQDGTSGRYGYTF
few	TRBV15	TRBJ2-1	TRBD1	TGTGCCACCAGCAGAGTCAGGGACAGCTCCTACAATGAGCAGTTCTTC	CATSRVRDSSYNEQFF
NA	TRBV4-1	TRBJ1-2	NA	TGCGCCAGCAGCCAAGGTAGTAGTGTAGAGGATGGCTACACCTTC	CASSQGSSVEDGYTF
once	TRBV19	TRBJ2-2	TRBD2	TGTGCCAGTAAGGCCGGGGCGGGGGACACCGGGGAGCTGTTTTTT	CASKAGAGDTGELFF
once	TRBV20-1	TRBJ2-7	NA	TGCAGTGCTTCAGATACCTACGAGCAGTACTTC	CSASDTYEQYF
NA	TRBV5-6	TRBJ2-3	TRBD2	TGTGCCAGCAGCACTTTAGCGGGGAGAGACACAGATACGCAGTATTTT	CASSTLAGRDTDTQYF